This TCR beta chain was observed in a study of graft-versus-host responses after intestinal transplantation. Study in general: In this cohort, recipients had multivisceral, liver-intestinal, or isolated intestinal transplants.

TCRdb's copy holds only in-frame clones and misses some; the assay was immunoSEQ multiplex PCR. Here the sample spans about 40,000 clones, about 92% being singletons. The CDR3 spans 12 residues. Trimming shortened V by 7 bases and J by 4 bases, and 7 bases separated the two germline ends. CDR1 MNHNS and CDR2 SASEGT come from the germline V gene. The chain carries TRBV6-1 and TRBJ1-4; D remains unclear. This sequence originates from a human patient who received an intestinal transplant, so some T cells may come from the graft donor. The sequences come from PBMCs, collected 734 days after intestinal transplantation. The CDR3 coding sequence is TGTGCCAGCAAGGATCTTAATGAAAAACTGTTTTTT. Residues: CASKDLNEKLFF.